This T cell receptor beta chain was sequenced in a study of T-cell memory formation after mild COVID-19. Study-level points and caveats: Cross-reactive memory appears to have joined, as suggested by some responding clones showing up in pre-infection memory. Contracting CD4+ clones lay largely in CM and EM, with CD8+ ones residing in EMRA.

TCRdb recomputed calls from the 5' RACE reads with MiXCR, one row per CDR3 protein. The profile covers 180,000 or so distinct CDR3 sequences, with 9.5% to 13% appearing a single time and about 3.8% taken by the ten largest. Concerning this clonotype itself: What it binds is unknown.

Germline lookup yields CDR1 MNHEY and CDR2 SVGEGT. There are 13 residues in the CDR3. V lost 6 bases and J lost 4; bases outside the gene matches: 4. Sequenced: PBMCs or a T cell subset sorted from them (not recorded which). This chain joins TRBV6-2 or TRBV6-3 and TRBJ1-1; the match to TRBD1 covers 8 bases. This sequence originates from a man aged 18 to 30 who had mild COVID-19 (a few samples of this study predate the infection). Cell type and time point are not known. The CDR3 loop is CASSRQGLTEAFF. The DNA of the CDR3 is TGTGCCAGCAGCCGACAGGGGCTCACTGAAGCTTTCTTT.